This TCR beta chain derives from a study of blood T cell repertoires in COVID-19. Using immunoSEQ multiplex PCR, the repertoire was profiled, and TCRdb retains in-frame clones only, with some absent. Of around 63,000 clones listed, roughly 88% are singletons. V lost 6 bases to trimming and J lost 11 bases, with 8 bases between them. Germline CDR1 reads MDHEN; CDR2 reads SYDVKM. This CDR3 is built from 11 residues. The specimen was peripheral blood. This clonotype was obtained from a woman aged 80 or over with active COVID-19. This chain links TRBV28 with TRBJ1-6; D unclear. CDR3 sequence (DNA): TGTGCCAGCAGGAACAGACCACCCCTCCACTTT. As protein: CASRNRPPLHF.